The 30 T cell receptor beta chains presented below share a single source sample, sequenced in a study of blood T cell repertoires in COVID-19. TCRdb's table, derived via immunoSEQ multiplex PCR, lists solely in-frame clones and lacks some. The sample carries some 260,000 clones, about 90% recorded once. The sample consisted of peripheral blood. These receptors originate from a woman in her sixties or seventies with COVID-19, enrolled during active disease.

The chain employs TRBV2 and TRBJ2-7; D ambiguous. The V end was cut by 4 bases, the J end by 1 base, with 2 bases between. CDR3 size: 11 residues. Germline V gives CDR1 SNHLY, CDR2 FYNNEI. The CDR3 region is CASSASYEQYF. The DNA for the CDR3 is TGTGCCAGCAGTGCTTCCTACGAGCAGTACTTC. The full variable domain, rest sourced from reference TRBV2 and TRBJ2-7, is EPEVTQTPSHQVTQMGQEVILRCVPISNHLYFYWYRQILGQKVEFLVSFYNNEISEKSEIFDDQFSVERPDGSNFTLKIRSTKLEDSAMYFCASSASYEQYFGPGTRLTVT.

This CDR3 reads CANNRDSAYGYTF. The CDR3 region has the DNA TGTGCCAACAACCGGGACAGCGCGTATGGCTACACCTTC. This chain links TRBV21-1 with TRBJ1-2; TRBD1 is the table's D call and was not checked against the DNA. TRBV21-1 is labeled a pseudogene. The CDR3 is 13 amino acids.

This clone was observed a handful of times. J is TRBJ1-2 and V is TRBV7-9; TRBD1 matches at 7 bases. The V gene's germline CDR1 is SEHNR and CDR2 FQNEAQ (reference sequence). The junction had 13 bases not matched to a gene; V was cut back by 1 base and J by 8 bases. The length of the CDR3 is 16 residues. CDR3 sequence: CASSLGSSGTVRGYTF. DNA for the CDR3: TGTGCCAGCAGCTTAGGCTCCTCTGGGACAGTTCGGGGCTACACCTTC.

The chain combines TRBV11-2 with TRBJ2-2; 10 bases map to TRBD2. Germline loops: CDR1 SGHAT, CDR2 FQNNGV. The V and J ends lost 8 bases and 5 bases, in that order; junction bases with no gene match: 17. The CDR3 is made up of 18 amino acids. The CDR3 sequence: CASDLGPAGGEGTGELFF. CDR3 DNA sequence: TGTGCCAGCGATCTTGGGCCAGCGGGAGGGGAGGGGACCGGGGAGCTGTTTTTT.

The chain has TRBV12-5 and TRBJ1-2, with D unclear. From germline, CDR1 is LGHNT and CDR2 FRNRAP. Deletions cut 4 bases from V and 4 bases from J, with 22 bases between. The length of the CDR3 is 17 residues. The CDR3 DNA follows: TGTGCTAGTGGTTCCGAACCCCCGTCAAAAGAGGGCTATGGCTACACCTTC. Translation: CASGSEPPSKEGYGYTF.

This clone is a singleton in its sample. V usage is TRBV7-2 and J usage is TRBJ2-1, with TRBD2 matching 11 bases. V gave up 5 bases and J gave up 9 bases; unmatched junction bases: 12. This CDR3 region has 16 residues. The germline gives CDR1 SGHTA, CDR2 FQGNSA. This CDR3 reads CASSPLRLGLAVEQFF. Written as DNA, the CDR3 is TGTGCCAGCAGCCCCTTAAGGTTGGGACTAGCGGTTGAGCAGTTCTTC.

The gene calls are TRBV4-3 and TRBJ1-4, with D perhaps matching TRBD1 (6 bases). This CDR3 comprises 15 residues. V lost 6 bases and J lost 1, with 12 bases in between. Germline lookup yields CDR1 LGHNA and CDR2 YSLEER. CDR3 residues: CASRSRGRTNEKLFF. In nucleotides, the CDR3 is TGCGCCAGCAGGTCCAGGGGTCGAACTAATGAAAAACTGTTTTTT.

V usage is TRBV24-1 and J usage is TRBJ2-1; D perhaps matches TRBD1 (7 bases). Germline assignment: CDR1 KGHDR and CDR2 SFDVKD. This CDR3 has 16 residues. V lost 4 bases, J lost 1 base, and 13 bases lay in between. In DNA form, the CDR3 reads TGTGCCACCAGTGACCCGCGGGACAGTTCCTACAATGAGCAGTTCTTC. Protein: CATSDPRDSSYNEQFF.

The gene calls are TRBV12-1 and TRBJ2-3; the table assigns TRBD2, which was not confirmed against the DNA. TRBV12-1 is a documented pseudogene. The CDR3 is 19 residues long. The CDR3 DNA reads TGTGCCAGCCCGGGGGCTAGCGGGAGGGGAGGAACTAGCACAGATACGCAGTATTTT. The encoded protein is CASPGASGRGGTSTDTQYF.

This clone appeared a few times. This rearrangement joins TRBV5-8 to TRBJ2-7; the D is unclear. V was pared by 1 base and J by 6 bases, with 11 bases between. The CDR3 is made up of 13 amino acids. Germline CDR1 SGHTS, CDR2 YDEGEE. The CDR3 bases are TGTGCCAGCAGCTTGTCTATAAACTTCGAGCAGTACTTC. This translates into CASSLSINFEQYF.

The chain joins TRBV7-9 to TRBJ2-7; weak D call: TRBD1 (5 bases). The V and J ends lost 1 base and 11 bases respectively, with 15 bases between them. Germline V CDR1 and CDR2: SEHNR, FQNEAQ (reference sequence). This CDR3 spans 13 amino acids. CDR3 protein: CASSLVAREKEYF. As DNA, the CDR3 is TGTGCCAGCAGCTTAGTGGCCAGGGAAAAGGAGTACTTC.

In regard to this clone: Other nucleotide sequences from this sample produce the same CDR3. The chain has TRBV30 and TRBJ2-7, with a possible D match to TRBD2 (5 bases). Germline V gene sequence: CDR1 GTSNPN, CDR2 SVGIG (reference sequence). The CDR3 loop spans 13 amino acids. The V end was cut by 2 bases, the J end by 4 bases, with 12 bases between. The CDR3 DNA reads TGTGCCTGGAGTCGTGGGAGTAGTTACGAGCAGTACTTC. It yields the protein CAWSRGSSYEQYF.

This chain uses TRBV3-1 (or the pseudogene TRBV3-2) with TRBJ2-5; a possible D gene is TRBD2 (6 bases). The ends were cut back, 3 bases at V and 4 bases at J, with 12 bases in the middle. This CDR3 is built from 14 residues. Germline V lookup: CDR1 LGHDT, CDR2 YNNKEL (reference sequence). CDR3 in amino acids: CASSHGGVTETQYF. In DNA form, the CDR3 reads TGTGCCAGCAGCCACGGAGGGGTCACAGAGACCCAGTACTTC.

The chain couples TRBV6-6 to TRBJ1-6; TRBD1 agrees at 9 bases. The CDR3 totals 16 residues. Trimming took 0 bases from V and 7 from J; bases not matched to a gene: 4. Per the germline V gene, CDR1 is MNHNY and CDR2 is SVGAGI (reference sequence). Written as DNA, the CDR3 is TGTGCCAGCAGTTACTCCTCAGACAGGGGGAATTCACCCCTCCACTTT. Translated: CASSYSSDRGNSPLHF.

This clone occurred a few times. The chain links TRBV10-3 to TRBJ1-3, with 9 nucleotides matching TRBD1. The CDR3 length is 16 residues. J was trimmed by 1 base and V by 6 bases; bases with no gene match: 7. The germline V gene has CDR1 ENHRY and CDR2 SYGVKD. This chain's CDR3 is CAIRGDRARSGNTIYF. CDR3 DNA: TGTGCCATCAGGGGGGACAGGGCACGATCTGGAAACACCATATATTTT.

The chain has TRBV3-1 (or the pseudogene TRBV3-2) and TRBJ2-1; D is perhaps TRBD2 (5 bases). Germline lookup yields CDR1 LGHDT and CDR2 YNNKEL (reference sequence). The CDR3 is 13 residues long. Trimming took off 4 bases at V and 7 bases at J, with 11 bases between the two ends. The CDR3 coding sequence is TGTGCCAGCAGCCTCTCCGGGATTAATGAGCAGTTCTTC. Its protein product is CASSLSGINEQFF.

The J gene is TRBJ1-3, the V gene TRBV28, with D hard to call. Trimming removed 2 bases from V and 1 base from J, with 12 bases in between. The CDR3 extends over 16 amino acids. Germline CDR1 and CDR2: MDHEN and SYDVKM. The CDR3 nucleotides are TGTGCCAGCAGTTTACCCTTTCAGTTTTCTGGAAACACCATATATTTT. As protein: CASSLPFQFSGNTIYF. The entire variable domain, with the rest obtained from reference TRBV28 and TRBJ1-3, is as follows: DVKVTQSSRYLVKRTGEKVFLECVQDMDHENMFWYRQDPGLGLRLIYFSYDVKMKEKGDIPEGYSVSREKKERFSLILESASTNQTSMYLCASSLPFQFSGNTIYFGEGSWLTVV.

The chain joins TRBV21-1 to TRBJ1-2; the table's TRBD1 call for D was not verified on the DNA. TRBV21-1 is designated a pseudogene. The CDR3 is 16 residues long. For the CDR3, the DNA is TGTGCCAGCAGCGAGGCTTGGGACAGTTATTTCTATGGCTACACCTTC. Residues: CASSEAWDSYFYGYTF.

This chain links TRBV5-1 with TRBJ2-2; D remains ambiguous. Trimming pared 1 base from V and 0 bases from J, leaving 4 bases between. The CDR3 runs to 14 residues. Germline-derived CDR1 and CDR2 are SGHRS and YFSETQ. The CDR3 bases are TGCGCCAGCAGCTTGACTCCGAACACCGGGGAGCTGTTTTTT. Protein product: CASSLTPNTGELFF.

The chain links TRBV29-1 to TRBJ2-7; 7 bases are a match to TRBD1. This CDR3 contains 13 residues. V lost 5 bases to trimming and J lost 1 base; unmatched junction nucleotides: 5. The germline CDR1 and CDR2 sequences are SQVTM and ANQGSEA. Here the CDR3 reads CSVTMDRSYEQYF. The CDR3 DNA is TGCAGCGTTACCATGGACAGGTCCTACGAGCAGTACTTC.

V usage is TRBV10-3 and J usage is TRBJ2-7, with D possibly TRBD2 on 6 matching bases. Germline CDR1 and CDR2: ENHRY and SYGVKD. V lost 7 bases and J lost 0, with 13 bases in between. The length of the CDR3 is 14 residues. The CDR3 DNA reads TGTGCCATCAACAATACTAGCAGCTCCTACGAGCAGTACTTC. This codes for CAINNTSSSYEQYF.

The chain has TRBV13 and TRBJ2-1; D is uncertain. This CDR3 is built from 16 residues. Germline values: CDR1 PRHDT, CDR2 FYEKMQ (reference sequence). Trimming stripped 0 bases from V and 0 bases from J, with 9 bases between. CDR3 residues: CASSLGGRSSYNEQFF. The CDR3 nucleotides are TGTGCCAGCAGCTTAGGGGGCAGATCCTCCTACAATGAGCAGTTCTTC.

The chain uses TRBV29-1 and TRBJ1-2; 8 bases match TRBD1. In germline, CDR1 is SQVTM, CDR2 ANQGSEA. The CDR3 runs to 13 residues. V lost 2 bases and J lost 5; bases outside the gene matches: 4. The CDR3 loop is CSVERGQGYGYTF. CDR3 DNA sequence: TGCAGCGTTGAACGAGGACAGGGTTATGGCTACACCTTC.

This clone was picked up one time. CDR3 region: CASSPGVEGLWNQPQHF. The CDR3 nucleotides read TGTGCCAGCTCACCGGGGGTGGAGGGGTTATGGAATCAGCCCCAGCATTTT. The rearrangement links TRBV18 to TRBJ1-5; possible D gene TRBD1, 5 bases. In germline, CDR1 is KGHSH, CDR2 LQKENI. CDR3 length: 17 residues. V lost 3 bases and J 4 bases, leaving 19 bases between the germline ends.

The genes are TRBV9 and TRBJ1-6, with D possibly being TRBD1 (5 bases). Trimming left V 1 base short and J 10 bases short, with 12 bases between. Germline-derived CDR1 and CDR2 are SGDLS and YYNGEE. There are 14 residues in the CDR3. The CDR3 is CASSVSGGGSPLHF. As DNA, the CDR3 is TGTGCCAGCAGCGTATCGGGTGGGGGGTCACCCCTCCACTTT.

The V call is TRBV6-5, the J call TRBJ1-2; TRBD1 might be the D (6 bases). The V end was cut by 6 bases, the J end by 2 bases, with 13 bases between. Germline V gene sequence: CDR1 MNHEY, CDR2 SVGAGI. This CDR3 is built from 14 residues. CDR3 sequence (DNA): TGTGCCAGCAGCCCAAACAGGGAAAACTATGGCTACACCTTC. Amino acids: CASSPNRENYGYTF.

The CDR3 region is CASNHGGLYESYEQYF. The CDR3 region has the DNA TGCGCCAGCAACCACGGGGGGTTGTATGAGTCCTACGAGCAGTACTTC. The V call is TRBV5-1, the J call TRBJ2-7, with 7 bases fitting TRBD2. Trimming at V came to 6 bases and at J to 1 base, leaving 13 bases not matched to a gene. Germline V CDR1 and CDR2: SGHRS, YFSETQ. There are 16 residues in the CDR3.

The J gene is TRBJ2-7, the V gene TRBV7-2; D remains ambiguous. Germline V gene lookup returns CDR1 SGHTA and CDR2 FQGNSA. The CDR3 totals 14 residues. V was pared by 1 base and J by 5 bases, with 12 bases between. CDR3 coding DNA: TGTGCCAGCAGCTTAGAGTCGGTTGTAAACGAGCAGTACTTC. Its translation is CASSLESVVNEQYF.

This chain connects TRBV9 to TRBJ2-2; D possibly corresponds to TRBD1 (5 bases). Trimming stripped 0 bases from V and 5 bases from J, with 8 bases between. Germline CDR1 reads SGDLS; CDR2 reads YYNGEE. The CDR3 has 14 residues. The CDR3 is CASSVGGPTGELFF. The CDR3 region has the DNA TGTGCCAGCAGCGTAGGGGGCCCAACCGGGGAGCTGTTTTTT.

The chain links TRBV24-1 to TRBJ1-5, with a possible D match to TRBD1 (6 bases). This CDR3 is built from 16 residues. The germline V gene has CDR1 KGHDR and CDR2 SFDVKD. The V end was cut by 2 bases, the J end by 1 base, with 11 bases between. CDR3 residues: CATSDSQGQSNQPQHF. CDR3 DNA sequence: TGTGCCACCAGTGATTCCCAGGGACAAAGCAATCAGCCCCAGCATTTT.